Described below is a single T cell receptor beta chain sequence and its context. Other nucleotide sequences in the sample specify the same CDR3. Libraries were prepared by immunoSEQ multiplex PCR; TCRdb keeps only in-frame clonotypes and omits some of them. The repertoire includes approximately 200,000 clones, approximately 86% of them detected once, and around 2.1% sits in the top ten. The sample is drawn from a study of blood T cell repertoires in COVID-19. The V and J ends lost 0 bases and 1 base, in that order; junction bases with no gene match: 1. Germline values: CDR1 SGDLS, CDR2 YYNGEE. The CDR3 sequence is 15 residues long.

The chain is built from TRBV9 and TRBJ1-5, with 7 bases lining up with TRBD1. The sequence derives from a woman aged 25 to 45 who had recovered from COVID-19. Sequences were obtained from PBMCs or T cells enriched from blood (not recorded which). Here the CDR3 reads CASSVGQGSNQPQHF. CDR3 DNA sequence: TGTGCCAGCAGCGTAGGACAGGGCAGCAATCAGCCCCAGCATTTT.